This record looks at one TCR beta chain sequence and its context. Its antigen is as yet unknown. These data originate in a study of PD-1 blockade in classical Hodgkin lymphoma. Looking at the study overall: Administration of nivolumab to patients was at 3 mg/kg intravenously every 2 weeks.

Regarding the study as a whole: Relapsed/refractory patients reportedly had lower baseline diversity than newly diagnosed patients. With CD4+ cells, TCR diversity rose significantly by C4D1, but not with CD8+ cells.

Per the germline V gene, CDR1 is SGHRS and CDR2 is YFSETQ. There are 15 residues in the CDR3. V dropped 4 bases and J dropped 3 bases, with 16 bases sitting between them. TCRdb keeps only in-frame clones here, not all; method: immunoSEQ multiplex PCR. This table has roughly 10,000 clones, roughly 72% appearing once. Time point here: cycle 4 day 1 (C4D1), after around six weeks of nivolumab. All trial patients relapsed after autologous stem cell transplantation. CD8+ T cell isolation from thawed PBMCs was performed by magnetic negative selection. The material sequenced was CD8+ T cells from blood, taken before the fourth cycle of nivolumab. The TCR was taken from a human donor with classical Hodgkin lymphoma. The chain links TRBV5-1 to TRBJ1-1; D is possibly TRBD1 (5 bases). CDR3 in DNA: TGCGCCAGCAGCCCTCTCTGGGTAGGGGACACTGAAGCTTTCTTT. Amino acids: CASSPLWVGDTEAFF.